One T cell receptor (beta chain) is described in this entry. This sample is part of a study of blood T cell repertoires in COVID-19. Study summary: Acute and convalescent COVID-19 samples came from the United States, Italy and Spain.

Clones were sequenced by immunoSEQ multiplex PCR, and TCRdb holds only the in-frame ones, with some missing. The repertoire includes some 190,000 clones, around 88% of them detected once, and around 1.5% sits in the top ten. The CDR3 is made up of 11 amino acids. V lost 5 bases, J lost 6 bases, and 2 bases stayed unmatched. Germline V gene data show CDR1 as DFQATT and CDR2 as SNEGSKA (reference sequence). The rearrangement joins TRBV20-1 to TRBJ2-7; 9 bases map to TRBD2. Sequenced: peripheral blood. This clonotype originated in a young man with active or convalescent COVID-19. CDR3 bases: TGCAGTGCTGTAGCGGGAGTCGAGCAGTACTTC. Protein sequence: CSAVAGVEQYF.